A selection of T cell receptor beta chains follows, all from one sample in a study of T-cell reconstitution after alpha-beta-depleted transplantation in children. TCRdb called the PCR reads again in MiXCR, with one record for every CDR3 protein. The sample has 100,000 or so distinct CDR3 sequences; 6% are singletons. Material: PBMCs, mostly from graft donor cells, obtained 60 days after TCRalphabeta/CD19-depleted stem cell transplant. All receptors come from a female patient aged 2 to 10 who had a stem cell transplant for Fanconi anemia, so the T cells may come from the graft donor. The CDR3 runs from the conserved cysteine through the conserved F or W. D genes are given only for firm matches. Clone size is shown for a subset of rows, as once, few, many or a class of expanded clone.

j_call clone_size v_call d_call cdr3_nt cdr3_aa
TRBJ2-7 many TRBV20-1 TRBD2 TGCAGTGCTAGAGGAACTAGCGGGGGGTACGAGCAGTACTTC CSARGTSGGYEQYF
TRBJ2-3 many TRBV5-1 TRBD1 TGCGCCAGCAGCTTCGACAGGGGGAGCACAGATACGCAGTATTTT CASSFDRGSTDTQYF
TRBJ2-1 many TRBV29-1 . TGCAGCGGCCGTCGGCAGGGTTACAATGAGCAGTTCTTC CSGRRQGYNEQFF
TRBJ2-1 many TRBV7-8 TRBD2 TGTGCCAGCAGCTTAGTTGTTAGGGGACTAGCGGGAGGTAGCAATGAGCAGTTCTTC CASSLVVRGLAGGSNEQFF
TRBJ2-1 many TRBV6-5 . TGTGCCAGCAGTTATGAGGGTCGCGGTGAGCAGTTCTTC CASSYEGRGEQFF
TRBJ1-1 . TRBV4-1 . TGCGCCAGCAGCCAAAAAGGTTCGTGGGGGGCGGACGCTGAAGCTTTCTTT CASSQKGSWGADAEAFF
TRBJ2-7 . TRBV7-2 . TGTGCCAGCAGCTTAGTTATGACCAGGGGTCCCTCCGAGCAGTACTTC CASSLVMTRGPSEQYF
TRBJ1-2 few TRBV5-5 . TGTGCCAGCAGCTTGGGGGAAGCCTATGGCTACACCTTC CASSLGEAYGYTF
TRBJ2-7 medium-sized TRBV20-1 TRBD2 TGCAGTGCTCCTAGCGGGAGCTCCTACGAGCAGTACTTC CSAPSGSSYEQYF
TRBJ2-2 many TRBV29-1 . TGCAGCGTTGCCTGGGACCGCCGGGGGGAGCTGTTTTTT CSVAWDRRGELFF
TRBJ2-1 many TRBV12-3/TRBV12-4 TRBD1 TGTGCCAGTCGACAGGGGGGACCCTACAATGAGCAGTTCTTC CASRQGGPYNEQFF
TRBJ2-3 many TRBV28 . TGTGCCAGCATCCCCCGGCGGCGGGATAACACAGATACGCAGTATTTT CASIPRRRDNTDTQYF
TRBJ2-5 many TRBV29-1 . TGCAGCGTTGCACGGGGGCAAGAGACCCAGTACTTC CSVARGQETQYF
TRBJ2-6 few TRBV12-3/TRBV12-4 . TGTGCCAGCAGGCCCAGGGGTCCTGGGGCCAACGTCCTGACTTTC CASRPRGPGANVLTF
TRBJ2-2 many TRBV6-1 TRBD2 TGTGCCAGCAGTGGAAGCGGGGGGACCGGGGAGCTGTTTTTT CASSGSGGTGELFF
TRBJ2-3 . TRBV7-2 . TGTGCCAGCAGCTTAGACGTTGGGGCGGGCACAGATACGCAGTATTTT CASSLDVGAGTDTQYF
TRBJ2-3 . TRBV29-1 . TGCAGCGTTGAGATGGGGGGAGATACGCAGTATTTT CSVEMGGDTQYF
TRBJ1-2 . TRBV29-1 . TGCAGCGTCCGTTCAGGACACCCCTATGGCTACACCTTC CSVRSGHPYGYTF
TRBJ2-5 many TRBV29-1 . TGCAGCGCCCGGGGAGAGACCCAGTACTTC CSARGETQYF
TRBJ2-6 few TRBV11-1 . TGTGCCAGCAGCTTAATTGGTTGGGCCACCTTCTCTGGGGCCAACGTCCTGACTTTC CASSLIGWATFSGANVLTF
TRBJ2-7 . TRBV30 TRBD1 TGTGCCTGGAGTAACGGACAGGGGGGTGAGCAGTACTTC CAWSNGQGGEQYF
TRBJ2-5 many TRBV21-1 . TGTGCCAGCAGCAAAGTCTGGGGCGGGAGGAGAGAGACCCAGTACTTC CASSKVWGGRRETQYF
TRBJ1-6 few TRBV18 . TGTGCCAGCTCACCTCAGGGTAATTCACCCCTCCACTTT CASSPQGNSPLHF
TRBJ2-1 many TRBV20-1 . TGCAGTGCTAGGGGCCCGCCCAGCTCCTACAATGAGCAGTTCTTC CSARGPPSSYNEQFF
TRBJ1-2 . TRBV12-3/TRBV12-4 TRBD1 TGTGCCAGCAGTCCGAGACAGGGGATTGGCTACACCTTC CASSPRQGIGYTF
TRBJ1-2 many TRBV3-1 TRBD1 TGTGCCAGCACACAGGGGATAGCTAACTATGGCTACACCTTC CASTQGIANYGYTF
TRBJ1-5 many TRBV12-3/TRBV12-4 . TGTGCCAGCACGAGTTTTGGACTAACAGGACAGCCCCAGCATTTT CASTSFGLTGQPQHF
TRBJ1-1 many TRBV20-1 . TGCAGTGCTAGAGATGGTTCCTGGACAGCACAGAAGTACACTGAAGCTTTCTTT CSARDGSWTAQKYTEAFF
TRBJ2-1 many TRBV11-2 . TGTGCCAGCAGATTTAGCGGTTCGTCGCGCCTCAATGAGCAGTTCTTC CASRFSGSSRLNEQFF
TRBJ2-1 many TRBV7-9 . TGTGCCAGCAGCTTAGGAGAGTACAATGAGCAGTTCTTC CASSLGEYNEQFF
TRBJ2-3 many TRBV5-1 TRBD1 TGCGCCAGCAGACGACAGGGCTACCCAGATACGCAGTATTTT CASRRQGYPDTQYF
TRBJ2-1 few TRBV14 . TGTGCCAGCAGCCCCCCTGAGGGTGAGCAGTTCTTC CASSPPEGEQFF
TRBJ1-2 . TRBV7-3 . TGTGCCAGCAGCTTAGGTAGCGGGACCTATGGCTACACCTTC CASSLGSGTYGYTF
TRBJ2-2 many TRBV5-1 TRBD1 TGCGCCAGCAGCAGACGACAGGGGGCTTACACCGGGGAGCTGTTTTTT CASSRRQGAYTGELFF
TRBJ2-2 many TRBV10-1 TRBD1 TGCGCCAGCAGTGAAGGGACAGAGAACACCGGGGAGCTGTTTTTT CASSEGTENTGELFF
TRBJ2-4 many TRBV30 . TGTGCCTGGAGTCCTGGGCGCTGGGCGGTAGCCAAAAACATTCAGTACTTC CAWSPGRWAVAKNIQYF
TRBJ2-3 many TRBV6-1 . TGTGCCAGCAGTGCGTGGAGCACAGATACGCAGTATTTT CASSAWSTDTQYF
TRBJ2-5 few TRBV15 . TGTGCCACCAGCAGAGTCCACAGGGAAGAGACCCAGTACTTC CATSRVHREETQYF
TRBJ1-2 many TRBV3-1 . TGTGCCAGCAGCCGCAGGGGCGGAGGCTACACCTTC CASSRRGGGYTF
TRBJ1-5 . TRBV20-1 . TGCAGTACCGGGACCCCCCAGTGGGGCAGCAATCAGCCCCAGCATTTT CSTGTPQWGSNQPQHF
TRBJ2-7 many TRBV25-1 . TGTGCCAGCAGTGACTCTGGACCCAACGGGTACGAGCAGTACTTC CASSDSGPNGYEQYF
TRBJ2-1 many TRBV29-1 . TGCAGCGTTGAGGGTTACAATGAGCAGTTCTTC CSVEGYNEQFF
TRBJ2-1 few TRBV20-1 TRBD1 TGCTGCGCTAGAGATCGGCTACGACAGGGAATATTCGATGAGCAGTTCTTC CCARDRLRQGIFDEQFF
TRBJ1-2 . TRBV24-1 . TGTGCCACCAGTAAGAATGTCGAAGAGGGCTACACCTTC CATSKNVEEGYTF
TRBJ2-1 many TRBV13 . TGTGCCAGCAGCTTTTCCCCGGGGCTGGACTACAATGAGCAGTTCTTC CASSFSPGLDYNEQFF
TRBJ2-3 many TRBV6-4 . TGTGCCAGCAGTGCCTTCAAAGATACGCAGTATTTT CASSAFKDTQYF
TRBJ2-3 many TRBV10-3 TRBD1 TGTGCCATCAGTCAGGGGGGCACAGATACGCAGTATTTT CAISQGGTDTQYF
TRBJ2-3 . TRBV20-1 TRBD2 TGCAGTGCTAGCGGGAGCGGGGTAACAGATACGCAGTATTTT CSASGSGVTDTQYF
TRBJ2-6 . TRBV27 . TGTGCCAGCAGTTGGGTCTCTGGGGCCAACGTCCTGACTTTC CASSWVSGANVLTF